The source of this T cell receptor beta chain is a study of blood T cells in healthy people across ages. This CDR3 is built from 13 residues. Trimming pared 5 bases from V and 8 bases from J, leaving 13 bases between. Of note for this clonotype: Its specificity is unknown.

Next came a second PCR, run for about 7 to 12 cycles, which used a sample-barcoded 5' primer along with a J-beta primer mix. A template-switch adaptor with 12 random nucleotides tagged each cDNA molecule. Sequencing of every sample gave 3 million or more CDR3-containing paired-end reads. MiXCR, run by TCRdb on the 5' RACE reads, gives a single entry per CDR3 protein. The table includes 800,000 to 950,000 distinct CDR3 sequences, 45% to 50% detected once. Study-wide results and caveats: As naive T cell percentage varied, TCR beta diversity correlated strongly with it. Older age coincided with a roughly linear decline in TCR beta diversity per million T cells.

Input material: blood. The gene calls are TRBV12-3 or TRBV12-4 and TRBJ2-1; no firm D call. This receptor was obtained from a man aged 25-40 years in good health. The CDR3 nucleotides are TGTGCCAGCAGTCCGGAGACACCGTATGAGCAGTTCTTC. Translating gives CASSPETPYEQFF.